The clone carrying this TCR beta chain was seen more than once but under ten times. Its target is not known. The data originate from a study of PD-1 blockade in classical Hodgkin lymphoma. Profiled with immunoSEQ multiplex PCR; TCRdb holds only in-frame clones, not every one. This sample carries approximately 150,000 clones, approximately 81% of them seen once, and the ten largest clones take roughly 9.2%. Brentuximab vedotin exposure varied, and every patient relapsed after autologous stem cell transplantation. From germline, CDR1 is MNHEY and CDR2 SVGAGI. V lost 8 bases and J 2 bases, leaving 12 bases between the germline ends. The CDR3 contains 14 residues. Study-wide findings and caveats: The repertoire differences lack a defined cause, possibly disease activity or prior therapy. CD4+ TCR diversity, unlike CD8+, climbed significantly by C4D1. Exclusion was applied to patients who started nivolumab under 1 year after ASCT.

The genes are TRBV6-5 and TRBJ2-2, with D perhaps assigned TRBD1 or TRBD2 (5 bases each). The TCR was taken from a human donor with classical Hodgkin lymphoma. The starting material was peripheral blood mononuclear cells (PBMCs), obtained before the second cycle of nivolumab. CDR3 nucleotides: TGTGCCAGCTCCGGGACGTTCAACACCGGGGAGCTGTTTTTT. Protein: CASSGTFNTGELFF.